One sample yielded the 31 T cell receptor beta chains listed below, sequenced in a study of blood T cell repertoires in COVID-19. The data were produced by immunoSEQ multiplex PCR, yet TCRdb's version contains in-frame clones alone and is incomplete. Altogether around 220,000 clones are present, 85% to 90% being singletons, with the ten largest covering about 16%. The sequenced sample consisted of PBMCs or T cells enriched from blood (not recorded which). These receptors all stem from a man aged 25 to 40 who had been exposed to COVID-19.

The rearrangement uses TRBV28 and TRBJ2-1; 10 nucleotides align to TRBD2. J was trimmed by 6 bases and V by 6 bases; bases with no gene match: 8. The CDR3 sequence is 15 residues long. Germline CDR1 is MDHEN and CDR2 is SYDVKM. DNA of the CDR3: TGTGCCAGCAGCCTCAGCGGGGGGGCCCCCAATGAGCAGTTCTTC. It encodes CASSLSGGAPNEQFF.

The V gene is TRBV15, the J gene TRBJ2-1; TRBD2 matches 8 bases. The CDR3 has 17 residues. With 2 bases clipped from V and 1 base from J, the junction kept 7 bases outside the gene matches. The germline gives CDR1 LNHNV, CDR2 YYDKDF (reference sequence). Here the CDR3 reads CATSRRGGFGSYNEQFF. Written as DNA, the CDR3 is TGTGCCACCAGCAGACGCGGGGGGTTTGGATCCTACAATGAGCAGTTCTTC. Full variable domain (outside the CDR3, taken from reference TRBV15 and TRBJ2-1): DAMVIQNPRYQVTQFGKPVTLSCSQTLNHNVMYWYQQKSSQAPKLLFHYYDKDFNNEADTPDNFQSRRPNTSFCFLDIRSPGLGDTAMYLCATSRRGGFGSYNEQFFGPGTRLTVL.

The CDR3 DNA is TGTGCCAGCAGCCCTTCTCCGGGACATTTCGCTAACTATGGCTACACCTTC. It specifies CASSPSPGHFANYGYTF. This chain connects TRBV6-2 or TRBV6-3 to TRBJ1-2; tentative D call: TRBD1 (6 bases). The CDR3 is 17 residues long. The germline CDR1 and CDR2 sequences are MNHEY and SVGEGT. V lost 6 bases to trimming and J lost 0 bases, with 20 bases between them.

V gene TRBV10-2 combines with J gene TRBJ2-1; 8 bases line up with TRBD2. The CDR3 length is 12 residues. V lost 0 bases, J lost 15 bases, and 4 bases stayed unmatched. Germline V gene sequence: CDR1 WSHSY, CDR2 SAAADI. The CDR3 is CASSESGGGRFF. The CDR3 nucleotides are TGCGCCAGCAGTGAGTCCGGGGGGGGTCGGTTCTTC.

The chain uses TRBV3-1 (or the pseudogene TRBV3-2) and TRBJ2-3; D is possibly TRBD2 (6 bases). V lost 4 bases and J 4 bases, leaving 36 bases between the germline ends. The CDR3 has 22 residues. Germline V gene lookup returns CDR1 LGHDT and CDR2 YNNKEL (reference sequence). In nucleotides, the CDR3 is TGTGCCAGCAGCCCATACCCTTGGGTGCTCGGTTCTTCGTCCGGGGGTTCAGATACGCAGTATTTT. It encodes CASSPYPWVLGSSSGGSDTQYF.

V usage is TRBV6-5 and J usage is TRBJ2-3, with TRBD1 identical over 7 bases. Germline CDR1 reads MNHEY; CDR2 reads SVGAGI. V lost 6 bases, J lost 2 bases, and 8 bases stayed unmatched. This CDR3 is 15 amino acids long. CDR3 sequence reads: CASRGPRGTTDTQYF. The CDR3 DNA is TGTGCCAGCAGGGGGCCCAGGGGGACCACAGATACGCAGTATTTT.

CDR3 sequence: CASSTEGDSPLHF. The DNA of the CDR3 is TGTGCCAGCAGCACCGAGGGAGACTCACCCCTCCACTTT. The rearrangement joins TRBV9 to TRBJ1-6; unclear D gene. V dropped 4 bases and J dropped 10 bases, with 12 bases sitting between them. This CDR3 comprises 13 residues. Germline V CDR1 and CDR2: SGDLS, YYNGEE.

This CDR3 reads CASSANLRQGNNSPLHF. DNA of the CDR3: TGTGCCAGCAGCGCAAACCTTCGACAGGGGAATAATTCACCCCTCCACTTT. The chain uses TRBV13 and TRBJ1-6, with TRBD1 identical over 8 bases. V lost 5 bases, J lost 5 bases, and 11 bases stayed unmatched. The CDR3 extends over 17 amino acids. The germline V gene has CDR1 PRHDT and CDR2 FYEKMQ (reference sequence). Based on the CDR3 plus reference TRBV13 and TRBJ1-6, the full variable domain is AAGVIQSPRHLIKEKRETATLKCYPIPRHDTVYWYQQGPGQDPQFLISFYEKMQSDKGSIPDRFSAQQFSDYHSELNMSSLELGDSALYFCASSANLRQGNNSPLHFGNGTRLTVT.

The rearrangement uses TRBV7-9 and TRBJ1-2, with D possibly being TRBD1 (6 bases). There are 15 residues in the CDR3. The germline V and J ends were trimmed by 0 bases and 4 bases, with 12 bases remaining between them. Germline V gene data show CDR1 as SEHNR and CDR2 as FQNEAQ (reference sequence). The DNA of the CDR3 is TGTGCCAGCAGCTTAGCGCTAACAGGGCCCTATGGCTACACCTTC. As protein: CASSLALTGPYGYTF.

V usage is TRBV6-5 and J usage is TRBJ1-1; D unresolved. CDR3 length: 12 amino acids. V was pared by 6 bases and J by 4 bases, with 9 bases between. Germline V gene lookup returns CDR1 MNHEY and CDR2 SVGAGI. This CDR3 reads CASSPESTEAFF. The CDR3 DNA reads as TGTGCCAGCAGCCCGGAGAGCACTGAAGCTTTCTTT.

The chain has TRBV25-1 and TRBJ2-7, with 9 bases identical to TRBD2. V shed 1 base and J 3 bases; nucleotides not matched to a gene: 10. The CDR3 has 17 residues. Germline CDR1 is MGHDK and CDR2 is SYGVNS. CDR3 residues: CASSEWEAGGLHYEQYF. CDR3 DNA: TGTGCCAGCAGTGAATGGGAAGCGGGGGGCCTGCACTACGAGCAGTACTTC.

Here the CDR3 reads CASSTPGQRSTGELFF. The CDR3 nucleotides are TGTGCCAGTAGTACCCCGGGACAGCGCTCAACCGGGGAGCTGTTTTTT. The rearrangement uses TRBV19 and TRBJ2-2; TRBD1 agrees at 7 bases. Germline V gene sequence: CDR1 LNHDA, CDR2 SQIVND (reference sequence). The V and J ends lost 4 bases and 5 bases, in that order; junction bases with no gene match: 10. The CDR3 spans 16 residues.

This rearrangement joins TRBV18 to TRBJ2-6; D uncertain. The germline CDR1 and CDR2 sequences are KGHSH and LQKENI. This CDR3 has 15 residues. V lost 3 bases and J lost 2, with 8 bases in between. The CDR3 DNA reads as TGTGCCAGCTCACCGAAAGCCGCTGGGGCCAACGTCCTGACTTTC. This encodes CASSPKAAGANVLTF.

The chain couples TRBV5-6 to TRBJ2-7; TRBD1 is a possible D gene (5 bases). Trimming removed 1 base at V and 9 bases at J, with 17 bases between. The CDR3 spans 14 residues. The germline V gene has CDR1 SGHDT and CDR2 YYEEEE. Here the CDR3 reads CASSLNRGFTGQYF. The CDR3 DNA reads TGTGCCAGCAGCTTGAATAGGGGATTTACGGGGCAGTACTTC.

The V call is TRBV14, the J call TRBJ2-7; TRBD2 might be the D (5 bases). The ends were cut back, 4 bases at V and 1 base at J, with 20 bases in the middle. This CDR3 has 17 amino acids. Germline values: CDR1 SGHDN, CDR2 FVKESK. The CDR3 nucleotides are TGTGCCAGCAGCCTCAGACGTGGCCTGGAGGAGTCCTACGAGCAGTACTTC. This sequence encodes CASSLRRGLEESYEQYF.

The CDR3 DNA is TGTGCCAGCAGCCCCCGAGGGAATAACAATGAAAAACTGTTTTTT. Residues: CASSPRGNNNEKLFF. The rearrangement joins TRBV11-2 to TRBJ1-4; D not resolved. V was cut by 5 bases and J by 5 bases, with 15 bases left in between. In germline, CDR1 is SGHAT, CDR2 FQNNGV. CDR3 length: 15 amino acids.

Only one count was recorded for this clone. The chain is built from TRBV11-2 and TRBJ2-7, with 7 bases aligning to TRBD2. The J segment lost 2 bases and the V segment lost 1 base, leaving 5 bases of the junction unmatched. This CDR3 contains 15 residues. Germline CDR1 is SGHAT and CDR2 is FQNNGV. CDR3 coding DNA: TGTGCCAGCAGCTTAGGCAACAGCGGGACCTACGAGCAGTACTTC. Its protein is CASSLGNSGTYEQYF.

This sequence joins TRBV6-2 or TRBV6-3 and TRBJ2-5; D may be TRBD2 (5 bases). CDR1 is MNHEY and CDR2 is SVGEGT in the germline V gene. This CDR3 has 15 residues. Deletions cut 4 bases from V and 5 bases from J, with 17 bases between. CDR3 protein: CASSSVGNSDETQYF. The DNA for the CDR3 is TGTGCCAGCAGTTCCGTGGGGAATAGCGACGAGACCCAGTACTTC.

The rearrangement uses TRBV19 and TRBJ2-2, with D uncertain. V gave up 0 bases and J gave up 9 bases, with 11 bases separating them. The germline CDR1 and CDR2 sequences are LNHDA and SQIVND (reference sequence). This CDR3 comprises 14 residues. The CDR3: CASSIDRVSRELFF. The CDR3 bases are TGTGCCAGTAGTATAGACCGGGTTTCTAGGGAGCTGTTTTTT.

The chain has TRBV5-5 and TRBJ2-5, with 7 nucleotides matching TRBD1. The CDR3 consists of 16 residues. Germline CDR1 SGHKS, CDR2 YYEKEE (reference sequence). V was pared by 2 bases and J by 4 bases, with 11 bases of the junction left unmatched. The CDR3 protein is CASSLTLQGIVETQYF. The CDR3 DNA is TGTGCCAGCAGCTTAACCCTACAGGGGATAGTAGAGACCCAGTACTTC.

The chain employs TRBV10-1 and TRBJ2-5; D not certain. Germline values: CDR1 WNHNN, CDR2 SYGVQD (reference sequence). The CDR3 has 13 residues. The germline V and J ends were trimmed by 3 bases and 1 base, with 6 bases remaining between them. CDR3 sequence reads: CASSEGVQETQYF. CDR3 nucleotides: TGCGCCAGCAGTGAAGGAGTCCAAGAGACCCAGTACTTC.

This chain joins TRBV4-2 and TRBJ1-2, with TRBD1 matching 12 bases. Per germline, CDR1 LGHNA and CDR2 YNFKEQ. V lost 3 bases and J lost 3; bases outside the gene matches: 5. The CDR3 covers 16 residues. The CDR3, as DNA: TGTGCCAGCAGCCAGGGGACAGGGGGCGTCGACTATGGCTACACCTTC. Protein: CASSQGTGGVDYGYTF.

The rearrangement uses TRBV10-1 and TRBJ2-2, with a tentative D call TRBD2 (5 bases). The CDR3 covers 16 residues. V was shortened by 2 bases and J by 8 bases, with 18 bases between the two germline ends. Germline V gene lookup returns CDR1 WNHNN and CDR2 SYGVQD (reference sequence). The CDR3 sequence is CASSEPRVASSGELFF. The CDR3, as DNA: TGCGCCAGCAGTGAGCCACGGGTGGCTAGCTCTGGGGAGCTGTTTTTT.

The chain joins TRBV2 to TRBJ2-7, with 11 bases matching TRBD2. Per the germline V gene, CDR1 is SNHLY and CDR2 is FYNNEI. The CDR3 has 14 amino acids. V was pared by 7 bases and J by 2 bases, with 4 bases of the junction left unmatched. CDR3 sequence (DNA): TGTGCCAGCACCCTTAGCGGGGGGGCCTACGAGCAGTACTTC. Its protein is CASTLSGGAYEQYF.

This rearrangement joins TRBV11-3 to TRBJ1-2; TRBD1 might be the D (6 bases). V was shortened by 4 bases and J by 4 bases, with 16 bases between the two germline ends. The V gene's germline CDR1 is SGHNT and CDR2 YENEEA. CDR3 length: 15 residues. The CDR3 reads CASSYGGGVGYGYTF. The CDR3 nucleotides read TGTGCCAGCAGCTACGGGGGGGGCGTAGGCTATGGCTACACCTTC.

The rearrangement links TRBV5-4 to TRBJ1-2; D may be TRBD1 (6 bases). V lost 0 bases to trimming and J lost 3 bases, with 9 bases between them. CDR3 length: 14 residues. Germline V gene data show CDR1 as SGHNT and CDR2 as YYREEE (reference sequence). The CDR3 bases are TGTGCCAGCAGCTTGGTGTCAGGGGACTATGGCTACACCTTC. This sequence encodes CASSLVSGDYGYTF.

The chain combines TRBV24-1 with TRBJ2-3; D call uncertain. Germline V CDR1 and CDR2: KGHDR, SFDVKD. The CDR3 contains 13 residues. V was pared by 8 bases and J by 2 bases, with 10 bases between. In nucleotides, the CDR3 is TGTGCCACCAATCGAGATCTCACAGATACGCAGTATTTT. Residues: CATNRDLTDTQYF.

The chain has TRBV5-4 and TRBJ1-1; TRBD1 is a possible D gene (6 bases). CDR3 length: 15 residues. The germline V gene encodes CDR1 SGHNT and CDR2 YYREEE (reference sequence). The V end was cut by 5 bases, the J end by 1 base, with 15 bases between. The CDR3 here is CASRRAGGQNTEAFF. CDR3 coding DNA: TGTGCCAGCAGACGCGCGGGGGGGCAGAACACTGAAGCTTTCTTT.

V and J are TRBV2 and TRBJ2-5; 7 positions match TRBD1. Trimming cost V 4 bases and J 2 bases; bases outside gene matches: 1. The CDR3 is made up of 13 amino acids. The germline gives CDR1 SNHLY, CDR2 FYNNEI. This chain's CDR3 is CASSGTGQETQYF. The CDR3 region has the DNA TGTGCCAGCAGTGGGACAGGACAAGAGACCCAGTACTTC.

V gene TRBV5-1 combines with J gene TRBJ2-1; 10 bases agree with TRBD2. The CDR3 covers 16 residues. The V gene end was trimmed by 3 bases and the J gene end by 4 bases; junction bases not matched to a gene: 7. CDR1 and CDR2 (germline): SGHRS, YFSETQ. The CDR3 is CASSSDPLAGYNEQFF. CDR3 in DNA: TGCGCCAGCAGCTCGGATCCACTAGCGGGGTACAATGAGCAGTTCTTC. Full variable domain (outside the CDR3, taken from reference TRBV5-1 and TRBJ2-1): KAGVTQTPRYLIKTRGQQVTLSCSPISGHRSVSWYQQTPGQGLQFLFEYFSETQRNKGNFPGRFSGRQFSNSRSEMNVSTLELGDSALYLCASSSDPLAGYNEQFFGPGTRLTVL.

The chain employs TRBV5-1 and TRBJ2-7; TRBD2 aligns across 7 bases. CDR1 and CDR2 from the germline V gene are SGHRS and YFSETQ. J lost 4 bases, V lost 0 bases, and 10 bases had no gene match. The CDR3 is 16 residues long. The CDR3 spells CASSLVIGGFRYEQYF. The CDR3 bases are TGCGCCAGCAGCTTGGTTATCGGGGGGTTTAGGTACGAGCAGTACTTC.